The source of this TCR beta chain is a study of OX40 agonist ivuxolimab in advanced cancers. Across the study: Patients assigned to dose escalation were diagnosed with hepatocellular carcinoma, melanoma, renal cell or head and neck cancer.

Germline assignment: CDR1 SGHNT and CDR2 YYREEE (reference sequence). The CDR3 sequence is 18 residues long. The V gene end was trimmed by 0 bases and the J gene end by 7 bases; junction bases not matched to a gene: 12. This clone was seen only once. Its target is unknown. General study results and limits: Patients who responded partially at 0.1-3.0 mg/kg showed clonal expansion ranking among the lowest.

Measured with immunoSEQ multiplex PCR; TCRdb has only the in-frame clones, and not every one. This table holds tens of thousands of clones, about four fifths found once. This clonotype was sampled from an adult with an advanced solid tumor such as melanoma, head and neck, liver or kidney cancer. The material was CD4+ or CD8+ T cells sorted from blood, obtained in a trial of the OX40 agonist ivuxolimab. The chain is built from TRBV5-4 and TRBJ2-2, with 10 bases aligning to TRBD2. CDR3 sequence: CASSLDLAGEVFSGELFF. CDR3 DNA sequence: TGTGCCAGCAGCTTGGATCTAGCGGGGGAGGTTTTCAGCGGGGAGCTGTTTTTT.